One sample yielded the 3 T cell receptor beta chains listed below, sequenced in a study of blood T cell repertoires in COVID-19 (dated by TCRdb to 2020 to 2022). Library construction relied on the immunoSEQ multiplex PCR assay. Held by TCRdb, this immuneACCESS table contains in-frame sequences only and omits some clones. Under half of the omission traces to an unresolved V gene where checked; the cause of the rest is unknown. For this sample the table gives about 470,000 clones, of which about 90% were detected only once. Under 0.85% of the sample comes from the top ten. The sample consisted of PBMCs or T cells enriched from blood (not recorded which). These receptors were collected from a woman aged 18-30 years who had recovered from COVID-19.

This clone was counted once. The V call is TRBV5-1, the J call TRBJ1-6, with 8 positions matching TRBD1. Looked up from germline, CDR1 is SGHRS and CDR2 is YFSETQ. This CDR3 has 14 amino acids. J was trimmed by 5 bases and V by 4 bases; bases with no gene match: 2. The CDR3 DNA follows: TGCGCCAGCAGCCAACAGGGGGATAATTCACCCCTCCACTTT. Translated, it gives CASSQQGDNSPLHF.

The CDR3 DNA follows: TGCGCCAGCAGCCGATTGACAGGGGTGGGAAACACTGAAGCTTTCTTT. This codes for CASSRLTGVGNTEAFF. The rearrangement uses TRBV4-1 and TRBJ1-1; 8 bases match TRBD1. The junction had 9 bases not matched to a gene; V was cut back by 4 bases and J by 2 bases. The CDR3 totals 16 residues. CDR1 and CDR2 (germline): MGHRA, YSYEKL.

A word on this clone: It is unclear where the CDR3 begins or ends on the DNA, so no DNA is shown, and the CDR3 is as TCRdb lists it. The genes are TRBV6-2 or TRBV6-3 and TRBJ2-7; the D call TRBD1 from the table was never checked on the DNA. The germline V gene has CDR1 MNHEY and CDR2 SVGEGT. The length of the CDR3 is 15 amino acids, counting both ends. CDR3 in amino acids: CASSSSGRGRMEQYF.